The sample holds one count of the clone carrying this TCR beta chain. Its antigen is not known. Germline V gene data show CDR1 as MNHEY and CDR2 as SVGAGI. The CDR3 contains 14 residues. Trimming took off 6 bases at V and 7 bases at J, with 18 bases between the two ends. The table came from immunoSEQ multiplex PCR; TCRdb's copy has only in-frame clones and leaves some out. The sample includes 150,000 to 180,000 clones, 90% of them seen just once. This entry belongs to a study of T cell responses to AZD1222 COVID-19 vaccine. As for the study in general: Pooling was applied to second doses at about 4 or about 12 weeks. Study-level points and caveats: White British donors predominated, females outnumbered males, and clonal diversity was possibly underestimated. Two AZD1222 doses significantly raised spike-specific TCR breadth and depth over controls.

This sequence joins TRBV6-5 and TRBJ1-2; perhaps TRBD1 as D (6 bases). The sample consisted of peripheral blood, taken on day 0 of AZD1222 vaccination. This clonotype was obtained from an adult in good health. Here the CDR3 DNA reads TGTGCCAGCAGCCCCTTGTGGGGGCTGGGTGGCTACACCTTC. Protein sequence: CASSPLWGLGGYTF.